The 28 T cell receptor beta chains reported below all come from one sample, sequenced in a study of OX40 agonist ivuxolimab in advanced cancers. Libraries were prepared by immunoSEQ multiplex PCR; TCRdb keeps only in-frame clonotypes and omits some of them. In the table there are tens of thousands of clones, 88% of which are singletons. The specimen was CD4+ or CD8+ T cells sorted from blood, collected in a trial of the OX40 agonist ivuxolimab. The receptors here all came from an adult with an advanced solid tumor such as melanoma, head and neck, liver or kidney cancer.

The V call is TRBV21-1, the J call TRBJ1-2; the D call of TRBD1 is as the table states it, not checked on the DNA. TRBV21-1 is listed as a pseudogene. The CDR3 sequence is 13 residues long. The CDR3 is CASSSTGRGGYTF. The CDR3 nucleotides read TGTGCCAGCAGCAGTACAGGGAGAGGGGGCTACACCTTC.

The genes are TRBV7-2 and TRBJ2-5; 9 bases are a match to TRBD1. CDR1 is SGHTA and CDR2 is FQGNSA in the germline V gene. There are 13 residues in the CDR3. The junction had 3 bases not matched to a gene; V was cut back by 1 base and J by 9 bases. The CDR3: CASSLGGQGAQYF. As DNA, the CDR3 is TGTGCCAGCAGCTTAGGGGGACAGGGCGCCCAGTACTTC.

This sequence joins TRBV11-2 and TRBJ2-1; D unclear. The CDR3 has 13 amino acids. Germline-derived CDR1 and CDR2 are SGHAT and FQNNGV. V dropped 0 bases and J dropped 5 bases, with 5 bases sitting between them. The CDR3 loop is CASSLDRNNEQFF. CDR3 nucleotides: TGTGCCAGCAGCTTAGATCGTAACAATGAGCAGTTCTTC.

The J gene is TRBJ2-2, the V gene TRBV5-1; D call uncertain. V gave up 2 bases and J gave up 2 bases, with 10 bases separating them. The CDR3 has 15 amino acids. Per germline, CDR1 SGHRS and CDR2 YFSETQ. The CDR3 nucleotides are TGCGCCAGCAGCTTTTCGAGTTTCAACACCGGGGAGCTGTTTTTT. It encodes CASSFSSFNTGELFF.

The V call is TRBV7-2, the J call TRBJ2-5; the D call may be TRBD1 or TRBD2 (5 bases each). CDR1 SGHTA and CDR2 FQGNSA come from the germline V gene. The CDR3 length is 17 residues. The V end was cut by 1 base, the J end by 7 bases, with 22 bases between. In nucleotides, the CDR3 is TGTGCCAGCAGCTTAGGGACCAGGGCCGGAAGCGGTCGGACCCAGTACTTC. It is translated as CASSLGTRAGSGRTQYF.

The CDR3 spells CASSFSATNEKLFF. CDR3 sequence (DNA): TGTGCCAGCAGTTTTTCTGCAACTAATGAAAAACTGTTTTTT. This chain connects TRBV28 to TRBJ1-4; no clear D. V dropped 3 bases and J dropped 0 bases, with 5 bases sitting between them. The CDR3 has 14 residues. CDR1 MDHEN and CDR2 SYDVKM come from the germline V gene.

This chain joins TRBV12-5 and TRBJ2-5; D remains unclear. This CDR3 comprises 13 residues. CDR1 LGHNT and CDR2 FRNRAP come from the germline V gene. The ends were cut back, 5 bases at V and 4 bases at J, with 11 bases in the middle. The CDR3, as DNA: TGTGCTAGTGGTCCCCCTGATCGAGAGACCCAGTACTTC. It specifies CASGPPDRETQYF.

V gene TRBV9 combines with J gene TRBJ2-1; TRBD2 matches 7 bases. Unmatched junction bases numbered 2, after V lost 0 bases and J lost 2 bases. This CDR3 has 15 amino acids. CDR1 SGDLS and CDR2 YYNGEE come from the germline V gene. In nucleotides, the CDR3 is TGTGCCAGCAGCGTAGGAGCGGGAACCTACAATGAGCAGTTCTTC. It specifies CASSVGAGTYNEQFF.

This chain uses TRBV6-1 with TRBJ2-4, with 13 bases aligning to TRBD2. V dropped 1 base and J dropped 3; count of bases not matched to a gene: 6. CDR1 and CDR2 (germline): MNHNS, SASEGT. This CDR3 comprises 18 residues. Here the CDR3 reads CASSEGGGLAGSKNIQYF. In DNA, the CDR3 is TGTGCCAGCAGTGAAGGGGGGGGACTAGCGGGAAGCAAAAACATTCAGTACTTC.

V is TRBV7-3 and J is TRBJ2-7; D remains unclear. This CDR3 region has 14 residues. V was clipped by 4 bases and J by 2 bases, with 12 bases between them. Germline V gives CDR1 SGHTA, CDR2 FQGTGA. This CDR3 is CASSSYLTPYEQYF. The CDR3 nucleotides read TGTGCCAGCAGCTCCTACTTAACTCCCTACGAGCAGTACTTC. The full variable domain, completed using reference TRBV7-3 and TRBJ2-7, is GAGVSQTPSNKVTEKGKYVELRCDPISGHTALYWYRQSLGQGPEFLIYFQGTGAADDSGLPNDRFFAVRPEGSVSTLKIQRTERGDSAVYLCASSSYLTPYEQYFGPGTRLTVT.

Turning to this clone: The same CDR3 arises from other DNA sequences in this sample as well. The CDR3: CASSLGVGEQYF. The CDR3, as DNA: TGTGCCAGCAGTTTGGGCGTGGGCGAGCAGTACTTC. V is TRBV28 and J is TRBJ2-7; no firm D call. V gave up 3 bases and J gave up 6 bases, with 9 bases separating them. The CDR3 sequence is 12 residues long. CDR1 MDHEN and CDR2 SYDVKM come from the germline V gene. Full variable domain (rest looked up from reference TRBV28 and TRBJ2-7): DVKVTQSSRYLVKRTGEKVFLECVQDMDHENMFWYRQDPGLGLRLIYFSYDVKMKEKGDIPEGYSVSREKKERFSLILESASTNQTSMYLCASSLGVGEQYFGPGTRLTVT.

V and J are TRBV19 and TRBJ2-7; 7 nucleotides line up with TRBD1. In germline, CDR1 is LNHDA, CDR2 SQIVND (reference sequence). This CDR3 is built from 14 residues. The V gene end was trimmed by 5 bases and the J gene end by 1 base; junction bases not matched to a gene: 5. The CDR3 region is CASSLTTGSYEQYF. CDR3 in DNA: TGTGCCAGTAGTTTAACGACAGGGTCCTACGAGCAGTACTTC.

This chain connects TRBV28 to TRBJ2-7; D is unresolved. The CDR3 covers 12 residues. V was clipped by 1 base and J by 6 bases, with 7 bases between them. Germline assignment: CDR1 MDHEN and CDR2 SYDVKM. The DNA for the CDR3 is TGTGCCAGCAGTTTATCACCAACCGAGCAGTACTTC. Protein product: CASSLSPTEQYF.

V usage is TRBV29-1 and J usage is TRBJ2-3; 7 nucleotides align to TRBD1. With V trimmed by 8 bases and J by 4 bases, 9 bases remained unmatched. The CDR3 runs 13 residues. Per the germline V gene, CDR1 is SQVTM and CDR2 is ANQGSEA. The CDR3 DNA sequence: TGCAGCTGCTTTTCCAGGGGGTCAGATACGCAGTATTTT. Protein: CSCFSRGSDTQYF.

CDR3 residues: CASSPRRPPDTQYF. For the CDR3, the DNA is TGTGCCAGCAGCCCCCGCAGGCCCCCAGATACGCAGTATTTT. The chain joins TRBV7-3 to TRBJ2-3; D is unresolved. Trimming removed 5 bases at V and 4 bases at J, with 13 bases between. The germline CDR1 and CDR2 sequences are SGHTA and FQGTGA. This CDR3 is 14 amino acids long.

The chain carries TRBV28 and TRBJ1-1, with unresolved D. The CDR3 runs to 14 residues. The V gene lost 6 bases and the J gene lost 1 base, with 12 bases spanning the gap. Germline V gene lookup returns CDR1 MDHEN and CDR2 SYDVKM. The CDR3 coding sequence is TGTGCCAGCAGCCTGCTAACCTCGAACACTGAAGCTTTCTTT. Protein product: CASSLLTSNTEAFF.

The gene calls are TRBV11-2 and TRBJ2-5, with 7 nucleotides matching TRBD2. V lost 5 bases, J lost 7 bases, and 7 bases stayed unmatched. The CDR3 is 13 amino acids. Per germline, CDR1 SGHAT and CDR2 FQNNGV. The CDR3 loop reads CASSPTSLGTQYF. CDR3 coding DNA: TGTGCCAGCAGCCCGACTAGCTTAGGGACCCAGTACTTC. Looking up the rest from reference TRBV11-2 and TRBJ2-5 gives the full variable domain: EAGVAQSPRYKIIEKRQSVAFWCNPISGHATLYWYQQILGQGPKLLIQFQNNGVVDDSQLPKDRFSAERLKGVDSTLKIQPAKLEDSAVYLCASSPTSLGTQYFGPGTRLLVL.

The chain uses TRBV7-2 and TRBJ2-5; 7 positions agree with TRBD2. This CDR3 region has 15 residues. CDR1 and CDR2 from the germline V gene are SGHTA and FQGNSA. V gave up 1 base and J gave up 2 bases; unmatched junction bases: 4. The CDR3 coding sequence is TGTGCCAGCAGCTTAGTGGCTAGCGGACAAGAGACCCAGTACTTC. It translates to CASSLVASGQETQYF. Using reference TRBV7-2 and TRBJ2-5 for the parts outside the CDR3, the full variable domain is GAGVSQSPSNKVTEKGKDVELRCDPISGHTALYWYRQSLGQGLEFLIYFQGNSAPDKSGLPSDRFSAERTGGSVSTLTIQRTQQEDSAVYLCASSLVASGQETQYFGPGTRLLVL.

This clone has just one count. The chain couples TRBV5-1 to TRBJ2-1, with 9 bases fitting TRBD1. The CDR3 has 16 residues. The junction had 9 bases not matched to a gene; V was cut back by 0 bases and J by 8 bases. The V gene's germline CDR1 is SGHRS and CDR2 YFSETQ. CDR3 residues: CASSLGGQGEVDEQFF. CDR3 in DNA: TGCGCCAGCAGCTTGGGGGGACAGGGTGAGGTCGATGAGCAGTTCTTC. Full variable domain (outside the CDR3, taken from reference TRBV5-1 and TRBJ2-1): KAGVTQTPRYLIKTRGQQVTLSCSPISGHRSVSWYQQTPGQGLQFLFEYFSETQRNKGNFPGRFSGRQFSNSRSEMNVSTLELGDSALYLCASSLGGQGEVDEQFFGPGTRLTVL.

The CDR3 is CASRTSGVDTGELFF. DNA of the CDR3: TGTGCCAGCAGGACTAGCGGGGTAGACACCGGGGAGCTGTTTTTT. This chain connects TRBV6-6 to TRBJ2-2, with 11 bases fitting TRBD2. The germline gives CDR1 MNHNY, CDR2 SVGAGI (reference sequence). CDR3 length: 15 amino acids. The ends lost 6 bases at V and 3 bases at J; junction bases unmatched: 3.

The sample holds one count of this clone. The J gene is TRBJ2-3, the V gene TRBV5-1, with D possibly matching TRBD2 (5 bases). V dropped 4 bases and J dropped 5 bases, with 14 bases sitting between them. CDR1 is SGHRS, CDR2 YFSETQ, per germline. This CDR3 contains 14 residues. For the CDR3, the DNA is TGCGCCAGCAGCGTCCTAGCCCCCGGAGATACGCAGTATTTT. This encodes CASSVLAPGDTQYF.

V usage is TRBV18 and J usage is TRBJ1-3, with no clear D. The CDR3 totals 14 residues. Between the trimmed V and J ends, which lost 2 bases and 2 bases, there was a span of 7 bases. The germline CDR1 and CDR2 sequences are KGHSH and LQKENI. CDR3 nucleotide sequence: TGTGCCAGCTCACCAGGTATACCTGGAAACACCATATATTTT. This sequence encodes CASSPGIPGNTIYF.

The J gene is TRBJ2-7, the V gene TRBV5-1; D remains unclear. Germline CDR1 reads SGHRS; CDR2 reads YFSETQ. The CDR3 has 14 residues. V was trimmed by 4 bases and J by 2 bases, leaving 13 bases between them. CDR3 in DNA: TGCGCCAGCAGCCTCCGCATGGGCCCCTACGAGCAGTACTTC. Its protein product is CASSLRMGPYEQYF.

This chain connects TRBV30 to TRBJ2-5; TRBD2 is a possible D gene (5 bases). CDR3 length equals 15 residues. Germline V lookup: CDR1 GTSNPN, CDR2 SVGIG (reference sequence). V was cut by 3 bases and J by 4 bases, with 18 bases left in between. The CDR3 sequence: CAWRPVGVLRETQYF. CDR3 sequence (DNA): TGTGCCTGGAGACCCGTCGGGGTCCTGAGAGAGACCCAGTACTTC.

The CDR3 reads CASSLTADRAPYGYTF. CDR3 sequence (DNA): TGTGCCAGCAGTTTAACCGCGGACAGGGCCCCCTATGGCTACACCTTC. The chain employs TRBV28 and TRBJ1-2; 8 nucleotides match TRBD1. The CDR3 consists of 16 residues. J lost 4 bases, V lost 2 bases, and 9 bases had no gene match. Germline-derived CDR1 and CDR2 are MDHEN and SYDVKM.

This chain uses TRBV9 with TRBJ1-2; TRBD1 might be the D (5 bases). Trimming left V 2 bases short and J 8 bases short, with 19 bases between. The CDR3 runs 15 residues. Germline CDR1 reads SGDLS; CDR2 reads YYNGEE. CDR3 DNA sequence: TGTGCCAGCAGCGTTGACAGCAGCCAGGGCCGCGGCTACACCTTC. Encoded protein: CASSVDSSQGRGYTF.

The chain employs TRBV29-1 and TRBJ1-2; no clear D. CDR1 SQVTM and CDR2 ANQGSEA come from the germline V gene. V lost 3 bases, J lost 12 bases, and 14 bases lay in between. The CDR3 covers 11 residues. The CDR3 loop is CSVDKTASDTF. The CDR3 region has the DNA TGCAGCGTTGATAAGACGGCGTCCGACACCTTC.

The V gene is TRBV5-1, the J gene TRBJ2-1, with D perhaps matching TRBD1 (5 bases). The CDR3 has 15 amino acids. CDR1 SGHRS and CDR2 YFSETQ come from the germline V gene. Trimming cost V 4 bases and J 7 bases, with 18 bases left between them. As DNA, the CDR3 is TGCGCCAGCAGCGTCCAGGGTAAATGGGATAATGAGCAGTTCTTC. This sequence encodes CASSVQGKWDNEQFF.